This record covers a single T cell receptor (beta chain). The length of the CDR3 is 15 residues. V shed 3 bases and J shed 1 base, with 13 bases lying between them. Germline V gives CDR1 ENHRY, CDR2 SYGVKD. The source of the sample is a study of regulatory T cells in long-lasting Graves disease. The time point was: newly diagnosed GD, antithyroid drugs for less than 3 months. TCR sequences were obtained from RNA taken from PBMCs. Combining iRepertoire HTBI primers with Arm-PCR of CDR3 regions, the authors built TCR beta libraries. Each CDR3 protein is one row after TCRdb ran MiXCR on the multiplex PCR reads. The sample yields some 250,000 distinct CDR3 sequences, 15% to 20% seen once. Separately, the same data were catalogued under a study of T cells in Graves' hyperthyroidism and ophthalmopathy.

Sample: peripheral blood mononuclear cells (PBMCs), taken at new diagnosis, from a patient treated with antithyroid drugs. The source of this sequence is a woman aged 25 to 39 with Graves disease. The gene calls are TRBV10-3 and TRBJ2-7; TRBD2 might be the D (6 bases). CDR3 protein: CAISETPGGSYEQYF. CDR3 nucleotide sequence: TGTGCCATCAGTGAAACCCCCGGGGGTTCCTACGAGCAGTACTTC.